One and the same sample provided the 13 T cell receptor beta chains below, sequenced in a study of molecular identifiers for immune sequencing clone quantification. Via MiXCR, TCRdb re-called the PCR reads, giving one row per CDR3 protein. The sample carries about 300,000 distinct CDR3 sequences, about 21% recorded once. Material: naive CD8+ T cells from blood, with Jurkat cell RNA spiked in. Regarding subset: FACS-sorted CD8+CD4-CCR7+CD45RA+ naive T cells. The receptors come from a human donor in good health. Some libraries in this study had Jurkat cell RNA spiked in.

There are many counts of this clonotype. The chain couples TRBV30 to TRBJ2-5; 12 bases map to TRBD1. Germline V gene data show CDR1 as GTSNPN and CDR2 as SVGIG (reference sequence). Losses at the gene ends were 0 bases for V and 1 base for J; bases not matched to a gene: 6. This CDR3 spans 17 amino acids. CDR3 residues: CAWSVGTGGGIQETQYF. The DNA of the CDR3 is TGTGCCTGGAGTGTGGGGACAGGGGGCGGAATCCAAGAGACCCAGTACTTC. The variable domain in full, with the rest retrieved from reference TRBV30 and TRBJ2-5, is SQTIHQWPATLVQPVGSPLSLECTVEGTSNPNLYWYRQAAGRGLQLLFYSVGIGQISSEVPQNLSASRPQDRQFILSSKKLLLSDSGFYLCAWSVGTGGGIQETQYFGPGTRLLVL.

Points on this clonotype: This may arise from a read error, as a much more abundant clone is one base away. The chain employs TRBV4-3 and TRBJ1-5; D is unresolved. Germline-derived CDR1 and CDR2 are LGHNA and YSLEER. Between the trimmed V and J ends, which lost 0 bases and 2 bases, there was a span of 11 bases. The CDR3 runs 16 residues. CDR3 sequence (DNA): TGCGCCAGCAGCCAAGACCGGCAGTCGGGCAATCAGCCCCAGCATTTT. Translation gives CASSQDRQSGNQPQHF.

This clonotype has more than one count but fewer than ten. The rearrangement joins TRBV7-3 to TRBJ2-7, with D hard to call. Germline V lookup: CDR1 SGHTA, CDR2 FQGTGA. V lost 1 base and J lost 5, with 18 bases in between. The CDR3 contains 16 residues. CDR3 sequence (DNA): TGTGCCAGCAGCTTAAATCGTGCAGGATCGTTTCACGAGCAGTACTTC. Protein: CASSLNRAGSFHEQYF.

This clonotype was detected ten times or more. V and J are TRBV7-9 and TRBJ1-1; TRBD1 matches at 7 bases. The CDR3 is made up of 15 amino acids. The germline V gene has CDR1 SEHNR and CDR2 FQNEAQ (reference sequence). V lost 5 bases, J lost 2 bases, and 8 bases stayed unmatched. Written as DNA, the CDR3 is TGTGCCAGCAGCCCGGGACAGCAATTCAACACTGAAGCTTTCTTT. Translating gives CASSPGQQFNTEAFF.

This clonotype was seen a few times. This chain links TRBV27 with TRBJ1-5, with a weak D call TRBD1 (5 bases). V was shortened by 5 bases and J by 6 bases, with 20 bases between the two germline ends. Germline V CDR1 and CDR2: MNHEY, SMNVEV (reference sequence). This CDR3 has 16 residues. The CDR3, as DNA: TGTGCCAGCAGTCCAACCGGGATCCAGGGCAGTCAGCCCCAGCATTTT. Residues: CASSPTGIQGSQPQHF.

Turning to this clonotype: A much larger clone is a single base away; this may be a read error. J is TRBJ2-2 and V is TRBV6-2 or TRBV6-3; D is ambiguous. The CDR3 runs to 13 residues. Germline assignment: CDR1 MNHEY and CDR2 SVGEGT. CDR3 amino acids: CASGYSITGELFF. CDR3 nucleotides: TGTGCCAGCGGTTACTCTATCACCGGGGAGCTGTTTTTT.

This clonotype occurred many times. This chain uses TRBV9 with TRBJ1-3; D is unclear. Germline-derived CDR1 and CDR2 are SGDLS and YYNGEE. This CDR3 has 17 amino acids. The V gene lost 2 bases and the J gene lost 0 bases, with 15 bases spanning the gap. The CDR3 DNA sequence: TGTGCCAGCAGCGTCGAGGGAGGGATAAGCTCTGGAAACACCATATATTTT. Protein product: CASSVEGGISSGNTIYF.

With respect to this clonotype: It may be a read error: a sequence one base away is much more abundant. The chain couples TRBV7-8 to TRBJ2-1; TRBD2 matches 11 bases. This CDR3 contains 17 residues. From germline, CDR1 is SGHVS and CDR2 FQNEAQ. The CDR3 reads CASTQLPSGGLYNEQSF. The DNA for the CDR3 is TGTGCCAGCACCCAGCTTCCTAGCGGGGGGTTGTACAATGAGCAGTCCTTC.

This clonotype was observed many times. CDR3 sequence: CASREESLSNQPQHF. In DNA form, the CDR3 reads TGCGCCAGCAGAGAAGAGTCCCTTAGCAATCAGCCCCAGCATTTT. J is TRBJ1-5 and V is TRBV4-1; D unclear. V lost 6 bases, J lost 0 bases, and 12 bases lay in between. Germline CDR1 MGHRA, CDR2 YSYEKL. There are 15 residues in the CDR3.

With regard to this clonotype: A read error may explain this, as a much larger clone is one base away. The chain uses TRBV6-5 and TRBJ1-1; D is undetermined. The V gene's germline CDR1 is MNHEY and CDR2 SVGAGI. This CDR3 is built from 11 residues. CDR3 in DNA: TGTGCCAGCATCTCAAACACTGAAGCTCTCTTT. It translates to CASISNTEALF.

This clonotype was detected many times. The CDR3 region has the DNA TGCAGTGCTAGAGACCCAGGGGGCGTACAAGGTGATACGCAGTATTTT. This encodes CSARDPGGVQGDTQYF. V is TRBV20-1 and J is TRBJ2-3, with TRBD1 matching 8 bases. This CDR3 region has 16 residues. Germline lookup yields CDR1 DFQATT and CDR2 SNEGSKA (reference sequence). Trimming at V came to 0 bases and at J to 6 bases, leaving 11 bases not matched to a gene.

The J gene is TRBJ2-2, the V gene TRBV11-3; 8 nucleotides agree with TRBD2. V lost 2 bases, J lost 5 bases, and 19 bases stayed unmatched. This CDR3 is built from 20 residues. From germline, CDR1 is SGHNT and CDR2 YENEEA. The CDR3 sequence: CASSLRRGTSGRSPTGELFF. In DNA form, the CDR3 reads TGTGCCAGCAGCTTAAGGAGGGGTACTAGCGGCCGTTCGCCAACCGGGGAGCTGTTTTTT.

This clonotype was seen only a few times. A read error may be the cause here, since a much bigger clone is one base away. The V call is TRBV6-2 or TRBV6-3, the J call TRBJ2-7, with D uncertain. Germline-derived CDR1 and CDR2 are MNHEY and SVGEGT. The CDR3 has 14 residues. V lost 4 bases, J lost 2 bases, and 12 bases lay in between. The CDR3: CASSFPDLTYEQYF. CDR3 bases: TGTGCCAGCAGTTTCCCGGACCTTACCTACGAGCAGTACTTC.